The rows below give T cell receptor beta chains drawn from one sample of a study of blood T cell repertoires in COVID-19. TCRdb keeps only in-frame clones here, not all; method: immunoSEQ multiplex PCR. The table shows 250,000 to 300,000 clones, with approximately 88% occurring only once. The source material was PBMCs or T cells enriched from blood (not recorded which). The receptors stem from a woman aged 30 to 39 who had recovered from COVID-19. Both conserved end residues are part of each CDR3. A D gene is named only where the DNA matches it firmly. Size is stated for part of the rows, as once, few or many counts, or as a class when the clone is expanded.

CDR3 protein: CASSYMTSGSAGEQYF
CDR3 DNA: TGTGCCAGCAGTTACATGACTAGCGGGAGCGCCGGCGAGCAGTACTTC
J gene: TRBJ2-7
clone size: .
V gene: TRBV6-5
D gene: TRBD2

CDR3 protein: CATSRGGTGVTEAFF
CDR3 DNA: TGTGCCACCAGCAGAGGAGGGACAGGGGTCACTGAAGCTTTCTTT
J gene: TRBJ1-1
clone size: .
V gene: TRBV15
D gene: TRBD1

CDR3 protein: CASSMGTGGPGELFF
CDR3 DNA: TGTGCCAGCAGCATGGGGACAGGGGGCCCCGGGGAGCTGTTTTTT
J gene: TRBJ2-2
clone size: .
V gene: TRBV5-5
D gene: TRBD1

CDR3 protein: CASSLSGHYNSPLHF
CDR3 DNA: TGTGCCAGCAGCTTATCAGGACATTATAATTCACCCCTCCACTTT
J gene: TRBJ1-6
clone size: .
V gene: TRBV7-3
D gene: .

CDR3 protein: CASSPGGIAVLSFGTQYF
CDR3 DNA: TGTGCCAGCAGCCCGGGGGGGATAGCGGTATTAAGTTTTGGGACCCAGTACTTC
J gene: TRBJ2-5
clone size: .
V gene: TRBV9
D gene: TRBD2

CDR3 protein: CATSPPRARNQPQHF
CDR3 DNA: TGTGCCACCAGCCCCCCCAGGGCCCGCAATCAGCCCCAGCATTTT
J gene: TRBJ1-5
clone size: .
V gene: TRBV15
D gene: .

CDR3 protein: CASSEQGSWGYTF
CDR3 DNA: TGTGCCAGCAGTGAACAGGGGAGCTGGGGCTACACCTTC
J gene: TRBJ1-2
clone size: .
V gene: TRBV25-1
D gene: .

CDR3 protein: CASSVKSGSGDTDTQYF
CDR3 DNA: TGTGCCAGCAGCGTGAAAAGCGGTTCCGGGGACACAGATACGCAGTATTTT
J gene: TRBJ2-3
clone size: .
V gene: TRBV11-2
D gene: .

CDR3 protein: CASSVAGVHYGYTF
CDR3 DNA: TGTGCCAGCAGCGTGGCAGGGGTACACTATGGCTACACCTTC
J gene: TRBJ1-2
clone size: .
V gene: TRBV28
D gene: .

CDR3 protein: CASSKGIEGELFF
CDR3 DNA: TGTGCCAGCAGCAAAGGAATCGAGGGGGAGCTGTTTTTT
J gene: TRBJ2-2
clone size: .
V gene: TRBV21-1
D gene: .

CDR3 protein: CASSLRGTGTDTQYF
CDR3 DNA: TGCGCCAGCAGCTTGCGGGGAACCGGCACAGATACGCAGTATTTT
J gene: TRBJ2-3
clone size: .
V gene: TRBV5-1
D gene: .

CDR3 protein: CASSVGTGGIRTGELFF
CDR3 DNA: TGTGCTAGCAGCGTAGGGACAGGGGGAATTCGCACCGGGGAGCTGTTTTTT
J gene: TRBJ2-2
clone size: .
V gene: TRBV7-7
D gene: TRBD1

CDR3 protein: CASSFGQVNTEAFF
CDR3 DNA: TGTGCCAGCAGTTTCGGACAGGTAAACACTGAAGCTTTCTTT
J gene: TRBJ1-1
clone size: few
V gene: TRBV6-5
D gene: TRBD1

CDR3 protein: CASSGTRTRGYTF
CDR3 DNA: TGTGCCAGCAGCGGGACTCGGACGAGGGGCTACACCTTC
J gene: TRBJ1-2
clone size: .
V gene: TRBV9
D gene: .

CDR3 protein: CASSHPLGQGSSPLHF
CDR3 DNA: TGTGCCAGCAGTCATCCCTTGGGGCAGGGATCTTCACCCCTCCACTTT
J gene: TRBJ1-6
clone size: .
V gene: TRBV7-2
D gene: .

CDR3 protein: CASSASQGKGEKLFF
CDR3 DNA: TGTGCCAGCAGCGCGTCACAGGGGAAAGGCGAAAAACTGTTTTTT
J gene: TRBJ1-4
clone size: few
V gene: TRBV9
D gene: TRBD1

CDR3 protein: CASKDMGRRFTEAFF
CDR3 DNA: TGTGCCAGCAAGGATATGGGCAGACGATTCACTGAAGCTTTCTTT
J gene: TRBJ1-1
clone size: once
V gene: TRBV6-5
D gene: .

CDR3 protein: CATSEPDSHNEQFF
CDR3 DNA: TGTGCCACCAGTGAGCCTGACAGCCACAATGAGCAGTTCTTC
J gene: TRBJ2-1
clone size: .
V gene: TRBV24-1
D gene: .

CDR3 protein: CASSQGQSGEQYF
CDR3 DNA: TGTGCCAGCAGCCAAGGACAGTCGGGCGAGCAGTACTTC
J gene: TRBJ2-7
clone size: .
V gene: TRBV11-2
D gene: .

CDR3 protein: CASSLPGTGDGYTF
CDR3 DNA: TGTGCCAGCAGTTTACCCGGGACAGGGGACGGCTACACCTTC
J gene: TRBJ1-2
clone size: .
V gene: TRBV28
D gene: TRBD1

CDR3 protein: CASSSASGQIRGEQYF
CDR3 DNA: TGTGCCAGCAGTTCTGCTTCGGGACAGATAAGGGGGGAGCAGTACTTC
J gene: TRBJ2-7
clone size: .
V gene: TRBV5-6
D gene: TRBD1

CDR3 protein: CATTGLPNEKLFF
CDR3 DNA: TGTGCCACCACGGGACTGCCTAATGAAAAACTGTTTTTT
J gene: TRBJ1-4
clone size: .
V gene: TRBV10-3
D gene: .

CDR3 protein: CAISELAGAYEQYF
CDR3 DNA: TGTGCCATCAGTGAACTAGCGGGGGCCTACGAGCAGTACTTC
J gene: TRBJ2-7
clone size: .
V gene: TRBV10-3
D gene: TRBD2

CDR3 protein: CASSTRPRGTNEKLFF
CDR3 DNA: TGTGCCAGCAGTACTCGACCTAGGGGGACTAATGAAAAACTGTTTTTT
J gene: TRBJ1-4
clone size: .
V gene: TRBV27
D gene: .

CDR3 protein: CATRDRPYNEQFF
CDR3 DNA: TGTGCCACCCGGGACAGGCCCTACAATGAGCAGTTCTTC
J gene: TRBJ2-1
clone size: .
V gene: TRBV12-3/TRBV12-4
D gene: TRBD1

CDR3 protein: CASSSADYTSTDTQYF
CDR3 DNA: TGTGCCAGCTCCTCCGCGGATTACACTAGCACAGATACGCAGTATTTT
J gene: TRBJ2-3
clone size: once
V gene: TRBV21-1
D gene: .

CDR3 protein: CASSLNPRGHGYTF
CDR3 DNA: TGTGCCAGCAGTTTAAACCCCAGGGGCCATGGCTACACCTTC
J gene: TRBJ1-2
clone size: .
V gene: TRBV27
D gene: .

CDR3 protein: CASSSGVYEQYF
CDR3 DNA: TGTGCCAGCAGTTCAGGGGTTTACGAGCAGTACTTC
J gene: TRBJ2-7
clone size: .
V gene: TRBV6-5
D gene: .

CDR3 protein: CASSLGPGTGWNYGYTF
CDR3 DNA: TGTGCCAGCAGCTTAGGCCCCGGGACAGGATGGAACTATGGCTACACCTTC
J gene: TRBJ1-2
clone size: .
V gene: TRBV11-2
D gene: TRBD1

CDR3 protein: CAWRKGGSNSPLHF
CDR3 DNA: TGTGCCTGGAGAAAAGGGGGCTCTAATTCACCCCTCCACTTT
J gene: TRBJ1-6
clone size: .
V gene: TRBV30
D gene: TRBD1

CDR3 protein: CASSQDIWGDEQYF
CDR3 DNA: TGTGCCAGCAGCCAAGACATTTGGGGAGACGAGCAGTACTTC
J gene: TRBJ2-7
clone size: .
V gene: TRBV3-1/TRBV3-2
D gene: .

CDR3 protein: CASSFDRGLEAFF
CDR3 DNA: TGTGCCAGCAGCTTCGACAGGGGGCTGGAAGCTTTCTTT
J gene: TRBJ1-1
clone size: few
V gene: TRBV5-5
D gene: TRBD1

CDR3 protein: CASSPQDSSTEAFF
CDR3 DNA: TGTGCCAGCAGTCCCCAAGACAGTTCTACTGAAGCTTTCTTT
J gene: TRBJ1-1
clone size: .
V gene: TRBV9
D gene: .

CDR3 protein: CASSSALAGGTDTQYF
CDR3 DNA: TGTGCCAGCTCATCTGCTCTAGCGGGGGGCACAGATACGCAGTATTTT
J gene: TRBJ2-3
clone size: .
V gene: TRBV18
D gene: TRBD2

CDR3 protein: CASSFPPTGSYGYTF
CDR3 DNA: TGTGCCAGCAGTTTCCCCCCCACAGGCTCCTATGGCTACACCTTC
J gene: TRBJ1-2
clone size: .
V gene: TRBV28
D gene: .

CDR3 protein: CASSTQGFNQPQHF
CDR3 DNA: TGTGCCAGTTCTACGCAGGGCTTCAATCAGCCCCAGCATTTT
J gene: TRBJ1-5
clone size: .
V gene: TRBV19
D gene: .

CDR3 protein: CASSPWGRNTEAFF
CDR3 DNA: TGCGCCAGCAGCCCCTGGGGGCGGAACACTGAAGCTTTCTTT
J gene: TRBJ1-1
clone size: .
V gene: TRBV5-1
D gene: .

CDR3 protein: CASKPRDTLYSGANVLTF
CDR3 DNA: TGTGCCAGCAAACCCCGGGACACCTTATACTCTGGGGCCAACGTCCTGACTTTC
J gene: TRBJ2-6
clone size: .
V gene: TRBV27
D gene: .

CDR3 protein: CASSLHYGGEETQYF
CDR3 DNA: TGTGCCAGCAGCTTGCATTACGGGGGTGAAGAGACCCAGTACTTC
J gene: TRBJ2-5
clone size: .
V gene: TRBV11-3
D gene: .

CDR3 protein: CASSSYRPTGVSPSIQYF
CDR3 DNA: TGTGCCAGCAGTTCATACCGCCCGACAGGGGTGAGCCCAAGCATTCAGTACTTC
J gene: TRBJ2-4
clone size: .
V gene: TRBV6-2/TRBV6-3
D gene: TRBD1

CDR3 protein: CASSPTSAYEQYF
CDR3 DNA: TGTGCCAGCAGCCCGACTAGTGCCTACGAGCAGTACTTC
J gene: TRBJ2-7
clone size: .
V gene: TRBV3-1/TRBV3-2
D gene: .

CDR3 protein: CASSLSDRVGELFF
CDR3 DNA: TGTGCCAGCAGTTTATCGGACAGGGTCGGGGAGCTGTTTTTT
J gene: TRBJ2-2
clone size: .
V gene: TRBV28
D gene: TRBD1